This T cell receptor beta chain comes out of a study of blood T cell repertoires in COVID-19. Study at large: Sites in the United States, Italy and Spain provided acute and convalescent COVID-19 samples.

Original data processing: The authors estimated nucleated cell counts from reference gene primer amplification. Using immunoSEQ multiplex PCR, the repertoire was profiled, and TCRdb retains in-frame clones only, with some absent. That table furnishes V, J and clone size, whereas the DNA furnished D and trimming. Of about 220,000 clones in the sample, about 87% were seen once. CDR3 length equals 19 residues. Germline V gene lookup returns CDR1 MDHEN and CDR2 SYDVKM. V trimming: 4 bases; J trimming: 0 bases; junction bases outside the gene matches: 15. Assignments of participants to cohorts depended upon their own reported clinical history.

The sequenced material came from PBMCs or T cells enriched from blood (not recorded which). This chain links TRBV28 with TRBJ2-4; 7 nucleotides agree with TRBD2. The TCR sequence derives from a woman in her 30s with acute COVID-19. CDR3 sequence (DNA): TGTGCCAGCAGTTCTCTGCCGGGACTACATGTTCTAGCCAAAAACATTCAGTACTTC. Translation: CASSSLPGLHVLAKNIQYF.